This section outlines one T cell receptor beta chain sequence together with its context. Its antigen is as yet unknown. The V end was cut by 7 bases, the J end by 1 base, with 26 bases between. Germline V gene sequence: CDR1 SGHNT, CDR2 YYREEE (reference sequence). The CDR3 totals 18 residues. This sample is part of a study of cytomegalovirus exposure and HLA in healthy donors. 13 Jbeta primers and 60 Vbeta primers were used for the PCR. Sequenced by immunoSEQ multiplex PCR; TCRdb stores in-frame clones only, minus some. The table records 85,000 to 90,000 clones, around 74% of them present only once. Study-wide points: Follow-up analysis found HLA locus-dependent TCR association rates, highest for DRB1 and lowest for HLA-C. Most of the TCR beta V segments (in an earlier analysis) were productive either about 87% or about 30% of the time.

The sample taken for sequencing was PBMCs. The clonotype comes from a man in his thirties or forties in good health and CMV-seropositive. The genes are TRBV5-4 and TRBJ1-2; possible D gene TRBD1, 6 bases. CDR3 residues: CASFQWDIRKRGNYGYTF. The DNA for the CDR3 is TGTGCCAGCTTTCAATGGGACATTCGAAAGAGGGGTAACTATGGCTACACCTTC.